A single sample is the source of the 25 T cell receptor beta chains below, sequenced in a study of T cells in Graves' hyperthyroidism and ophthalmopathy. The source material, RNA transcripts, was used to amplify TCR beta CDR3 regions. A set of HTBI primers served as the primers for a first-round RT-PCR of the TCR CDR3. TCRdb reprocessed the multiplex PCR reads via MiXCR and lists one record per CDR3 protein. The sample holds about 600,000 distinct CDR3 sequences; 14% are singletons and the top ten take roughly 7.7%. The specimen sequenced was blood. The receptor set was obtained from a woman between 18 and 30 years old with Graves' ophthalmopathy.

The sample holds many counts of this clonotype. The chain recombines TRBV7-2 with TRBJ2-7, with D unclear. V shed 2 bases and J shed 7 bases, with 12 bases lying between them. Germline-derived CDR1 and CDR2 are SGHTA and FQGNSA. The CDR3 is 13 residues long. CDR3 sequence (DNA): TGTGCCAGCAGCTTAAAGTCCTTGGGGGAGCAGTACTTC. Amino acid sequence: CASSLKSLGEQYF.

This clonotype was observed a few times. V is TRBV4-2 and J is TRBJ1-1; D may be TRBD1 (5 bases). CDR3 length: 15 residues. Deletions cut 0 bases from V and 4 bases from J, with 12 bases between. The germline V gene encodes CDR1 LGHNA and CDR2 YNFKEQ. The CDR3 nucleotides read TGTGCCAGCAGCCAAGAACCCCGGGACGTCACTGAAGCTTTCTTT. Translation gives CASSQEPRDVTEAFF.

This clonotype was recorded many times. In DNA, the CDR3 is TGTGCCAGCAGCTTAGTAACGGGCTATGGCTACACCTTC. Translated: CASSLVTGYGYTF. J is TRBJ1-2 and V is TRBV7-9; D uncertain. Deletions cut 1 base from V and 4 bases from J, with 7 bases between. Germline assignment: CDR1 SEHNR and CDR2 FQNEAQ (reference sequence). The CDR3 spans 13 residues.

This clonotype has at least ten counts. The V and J genes are TRBV7-3 and TRBJ1-2, with D perhaps TRBD1 (5 bases). The CDR3 loop spans 15 amino acids. CDR1 is SGHTA and CDR2 is FQGTGA in the germline V gene. Deletions cut 5 bases from V and 0 bases from J, with 13 bases between. The CDR3 nucleotides read TGTGCCAGCAGCCCTCACCAGGGATCTAACTATGGCTACACCTTC. Its protein is CASSPHQGSNYGYTF.

The rearrangement joins TRBV10-3 to TRBJ2-1; 15 bases are a match to TRBD2. The ends lost 5 bases at V and 7 bases at J; junction bases unmatched: 6. This CDR3 has 16 amino acids. The V gene's germline CDR1 is ENHRY and CDR2 SYGVKD. The CDR3 DNA reads as TGTGCCATCAGTCCCGGACTAGCGGGAGGGCCAAATGAGCAGTTCTTC. This gives the protein CAISPGLAGGPNEQFF.

Worth noting for this clonotype: Given a much more abundant clone one base away, this may be a read error. CDR3 coding DNA: TGTGCCAGCAGCCGGAGGTGGGGGGGCTACACCTTC. Encoded protein: CASSRRWGGYTF. The genes are TRBV7-2 and TRBJ1-2; a weak D match, TRBD1 (5 bases). There are 12 residues in the CDR3. V lost 5 bases to trimming and J lost 8 bases, with 12 bases between them. In germline, CDR1 is SGHTA, CDR2 FQGNSA.

This clonotype was recorded many times. V is TRBV3-1 and J is TRBJ1-3, with D uncertain. Germline CDR1 reads LGHDT; CDR2 reads YNNKEL (reference sequence). With 3 bases removed from V and 0 bases from J, the gap between germline ends came to 6 bases. This CDR3 spans 14 amino acids. CDR3 sequence reads: CASSQRSSGNTIYF. Written as DNA, the CDR3 is TGTGCCAGCAGCCAGCGGAGCTCTGGAAACACCATATATTTT.

This clonotype was recorded many times. This chain connects TRBV5-1 to TRBJ2-3; D is ambiguous. V lost 0 bases and J 2 bases, leaving 10 bases between the germline ends. Germline V lookup: CDR1 SGHRS, CDR2 YFSETQ. The CDR3 spans 15 residues. CDR3 region: CASSLALDTTDTQYF. The CDR3 DNA sequence: TGCGCCAGCAGCTTGGCCTTGGATACCACAGATACGCAGTATTTT.

V usage is TRBV9 and J usage is TRBJ2-7; 8 bases align to TRBD1. Trimming cost V 4 bases and J 3 bases; bases outside gene matches: 6. The germline V gene has CDR1 SGDLS and CDR2 YYNGEE. This CDR3 contains 14 residues. The CDR3: CASSRTGKGYEQYF. In DNA form, the CDR3 reads TGTGCCAGCAGCAGGACAGGGAAAGGCTACGAGCAGTACTTC.

The sample holds many counts of this clonotype. This chain uses TRBV4-1 with TRBJ2-7, with 14 bases fitting TRBD2. Germline trimming cut 1 base from V and 5 bases from J; bases unmatched to any gene: 10. This CDR3 spans 18 amino acids. CDR1 and CDR2 (germline): MGHRA, YSYEKL. CDR3 amino acids: CASSQAIPRLAGGNEQYF. The DNA of the CDR3 is TGCGCCAGCAGCCAAGCTATCCCCCGACTAGCGGGAGGGAACGAGCAGTACTTC.

At least ten counts were recorded for this clonotype. The J gene is TRBJ2-2, the V gene TRBV12-3 or TRBV12-4; D is unclear. Trimming stripped 8 bases from V and 7 bases from J, with 11 bases between. The CDR3 runs to 12 residues. The CDR3 sequence is CASPEESGELFF. DNA of the CDR3: TGTGCCAGCCCGGAAGAGAGCGGGGAGCTGTTTTTT.

This clonotype was observed many times. The chain combines TRBV12-3 or TRBV12-4 with TRBJ2-1, with 7 bases identical to TRBD2. The CDR3 is made up of 18 amino acids. Germline trimming cut 5 bases from V and 0 bases from J; bases unmatched to any gene: 13. For the CDR3, the DNA is TGTGCCAGCAGTCCGAACTTGCTCCTAGCGGACTCCTACAATGAGCAGTTCTTC. Its protein product is CASSPNLLLADSYNEQFF.

The chain uses TRBV19 and TRBJ2-2; D not certain. Germline V CDR1 and CDR2: LNHDA, SQIVND (reference sequence). V gave up 3 bases and J gave up 3 bases, with 8 bases separating them. This CDR3 has 14 residues. The CDR3 sequence: CASSIPFYTGELFF. The CDR3 nucleotides are TGTGCCAGTAGTATCCCCTTCTACACCGGGGAGCTGTTTTTT.

A word on this clonotype: Likely a read error: the CDR3 ends without its conserved phenylalanine or tryptophan. CDR3 sequence reads: CASSLRTYEQYS. CDR3 in DNA: TGTGCCAGCAGTTTGAGGACCTACGAGCAGTACTCC. The chain carries TRBV28 and TRBJ2-7; D is undetermined. Trimming removed 3 bases at V and 2 bases at J, with 5 bases between. Germline V CDR1 and CDR2: MDHEN, SYDVKM. This CDR3 region has 12 residues.

This clonotype was seen ten or more times. V usage is TRBV25-1 and J usage is TRBJ2-3; D uncertain. This CDR3 has 13 amino acids. Trimming removed 2 bases from V and 1 base from J, with 4 bases in between. Germline lookup yields CDR1 MGHDK and CDR2 SYGVNS. The CDR3 reads CASSERGTDTQYF. The DNA of the CDR3 is TGTGCCAGCAGTGAAAGAGGCACAGATACGCAGTATTTT.

This clonotype was detected only a few times. CDR3 residues: CASVAGGVEQYF. In DNA form, the CDR3 reads TGTGCCAGCGTAGCGGGAGGGGTCGAGCAGTACTTC. V and J are TRBV28 and TRBJ2-7; TRBD2 matches at 11 bases. Germline V CDR1 and CDR2: MDHEN, SYDVKM. With 8 bases clipped from V and 6 bases from J, the junction kept 3 bases outside the gene matches. The CDR3 totals 12 residues.

For this clonotype: This may stem from a read error, because a much larger clone lies one nucleotide away. J is TRBJ2-4 and V is TRBV3-1; unclear D gene. Looked up from germline, CDR1 is LGHDT and CDR2 is YNNKEL (reference sequence). The CDR3 extends over 17 amino acids. The DNA for the CDR3 is TGTGCCAGCAGCCCGTCATCTGGTCTGATAGCCAAAAACATTCAGCACTTC. This sequence encodes CASSPSSGLIAKNIQHF.

This clonotype was detected ten times or more. V and J are TRBV4-1 and TRBJ2-7; unclear D gene. Trimming stripped 2 bases from V and 0 bases from J, with 8 bases between. The V gene's germline CDR1 is MGHRA and CDR2 YSYEKL. This CDR3 contains 14 residues. The CDR3 sequence: CASSQTTYSYEQYF. The CDR3 DNA is TGCGCCAGCAGCCAAACGACGTACTCCTACGAGCAGTACTTC.

This clonotype occurred a few times. A much larger clone lies a single base off, so this may be a read error. The rearrangement joins TRBV30 to TRBJ1-2; perhaps TRBD1 as D (5 bases). Germline V gives CDR1 GTSNPN, CDR2 SVGIG (reference sequence). The CDR3 covers 12 residues. V was trimmed by 2 bases and J by 9 bases, leaving 13 bases between them. The CDR3 sequence: CAWSRVAGSYTF. The CDR3 region has the DNA TGTGCCTGGAGTAGGGTGGCAGGGAGCTACACCTTC.

This clonotype was detected a few times. V gene TRBV9 combines with J gene TRBJ2-7; possibly TRBD2 for D (6 bases). Looked up from germline, CDR1 is SGDLS and CDR2 is YYNGEE. The CDR3 covers 15 residues. V was clipped by 0 bases and J by 5 bases, with 15 bases between them. CDR3 region: CASSVESVGGDEQYF. The CDR3 region has the DNA TGTGCCAGCAGCGTAGAAAGTGTCGGGGGTGACGAGCAGTACTTC. The full variable domain, with the rest looked up from reference TRBV9 and TRBJ2-7, is DSGVTQTPKHLITATGQRVTLRCSPRSGDLSVYWYQQSLDQGLQFLIQYYNGEERAKGNILERFSAQQFPDLHSELNLSSLELGDSALYFCASSVESVGGDEQYFGPGTRLTVT.

The V call is TRBV5-1, the J call TRBJ1-3; 12 bases match TRBD1. Germline CDR1 SGHRS, CDR2 YFSETQ. V shed 1 base, J shed 8 bases, and the junction held 4 bases outside the gene matches. This CDR3 has 15 amino acids. CDR3: CASSLTGQGAHTIYF. DNA of the CDR3: TGCGCCAGCAGCTTGACGGGACAGGGGGCGCACACCATATATTTT.

This clonotype came up a few times. V and J are TRBV19 and TRBJ1-1; D is undetermined. This CDR3 has 14 amino acids. Germline V gene sequence: CDR1 LNHDA, CDR2 SQIVND (reference sequence). Deletions cut 3 bases from V and 2 bases from J, with 10 bases between. This CDR3 is CASSMIPPNTEAFF. CDR3 nucleotides: TGTGCCAGTAGTATGATCCCACCTAACACTGAAGCTTTCTTT.

This clonotype appeared a few times. The V call is TRBV7-9, the J call TRBJ2-1; D tentatively fits TRBD1 or TRBD2 (5 bases each). V shed 6 bases and J shed 8 bases, with 26 bases lying between them. CDR1 and CDR2 (germline): SEHNR, FQNEAQ (reference sequence). This CDR3 has 17 amino acids. DNA for the CDR3: TGTGCCAGCAGACCGAAGACTCGGGGCCCCAGGGAGCATGAGCAGTTCTTC. It translates to CASRPKTRGPREHEQFF.

V gene TRBV24-1 combines with J gene TRBJ1-2, with D maybe TRBD1 (5 bases). This CDR3 has 16 residues. Trimming shortened V by 0 bases and J by 3 bases, and 13 bases separated the two germline ends. Germline V CDR1 and CDR2: KGHDR, SFDVKD. The CDR3 loop reads CATSDLGWGRDYGYTF. CDR3 bases: TGTGCCACCAGTGATTTGGGCTGGGGACGTGACTATGGCTACACCTTC.

The genes are TRBV14 and TRBJ2-1, with D unresolved. V was cut by 5 bases and J by 9 bases, with 17 bases left in between. Germline lookup yields CDR1 SGHDN and CDR2 FVKESK. This CDR3 comprises 14 residues. The CDR3 protein is CASSGRHPGGEQFF. The DNA of the CDR3 is TGTGCCAGCAGCGGCAGACACCCCGGCGGTGAGCAGTTCTTC.